This paragraph reports one T cell receptor beta chain. What it binds is unknown. Germline V lookup: CDR1 SGHNT, CDR2 YYREEE (reference sequence). The CDR3 is 13 residues long. The data are from a study of T cells expressing NK-cell markers. Study-wide context: Serological testing identified most of the eight sequenced donors as HCMV-seropositive and one as seronegative.

General study results and limits: Dominant NKG2C+ clonotypes in roughly 6 donors made up roughly 1.0-7.0% of CD8+ T cells.

TCRdb reanalyzed the 5' RACE reads, giving one entry per CDR3 protein sequence and no DNA. The listing records over 150,000 distinct CDR3 sequences. The chain has TRBV5-4 and TRBJ1-1. The receptor was derived from a woman aged 45-65 years in good health. Sample: blood T cells: a sorted CD56 or NKG2C T cell subset, CD4+ or CD8+ T cells, or bulk PBMC T cells (not recorded which). The CDR3: CASSLDRALEAFF.